These 22 T cell receptor beta chains were sequenced from one sample in a study of shared clonotypes between healthy human individuals. The protocol was immunoSEQ multiplex PCR, while the TCRdb copy is restricted to in-frame clones and leaves out a portion. Seen here are 2 million to 2.5 million clones, 95% observed once, and the top ten hold more than 0.1%. The specimen was naive CD4+ T cells sorted from blood. The subset is: CD45RA+ positively selected. The source is a man between 18 and 35 years old in good health.

V usage is TRBV14 and J usage is TRBJ2-2, with a possible D match to TRBD2 (5 bases). Trimming removed 8 bases from V and 5 bases from J, with 18 bases in between. CDR3 length equals 15 residues. Germline V gene sequence: CDR1 SGHDN, CDR2 FVKESK. This CDR3 is CASSDWRRRTGELFF. The CDR3 nucleotides read TGTGCCAGCTCGGACTGGCGAAGGAGGACCGGGGAGCTGTTTTTT.

As DNA, the CDR3 is TGTGCCAGCAGCCGACAGGTGGCTGGAAACACCATATATTTT. The encoded protein is CASSRQVAGNTIYF. The V gene is TRBV6-6, the J gene TRBJ1-3; D is possibly TRBD1 (6 bases). V shed 6 bases and J shed 2 bases, with 11 bases lying between them. CDR1 and CDR2 (germline): MNHNY, SVGAGI (reference sequence). This CDR3 has 14 amino acids.

Details on this clone: Other DNA sequences of this sample code for an identical CDR3. This chain links TRBV9 with TRBJ2-5, with D unresolved. The CDR3 is 12 residues long. The V and J ends lost 0 bases and 5 bases respectively, with 5 bases between them. Germline loops: CDR1 SGDLS, CDR2 YYNGEE. The CDR3 coding sequence is TGTGCCAGCAGCGTAGATCGCGAGACCCAGTACTTC. This encodes CASSVDRETQYF.

Of note for this clone: This sequence may be a read error, since a much larger clone differs from it by one base. The rearrangement uses TRBV20-1 and TRBJ2-5; the D is unclear. CDR1 is DFQATT, CDR2 SNEGSKA, per germline (reference sequence). This CDR3 comprises 10 residues. V lost 2 bases and J lost 5, with 3 bases in between. The CDR3 nucleotides read TGCAGTGCTAGATGGGAGACCCAGTACTTC. This translates into CSARWETQYF.

The CDR3 loop is CASSPGQRADTQYF. CDR3 DNA sequence: TGTGCCAGCAGTCCTGGCCAAAGAGCGGATACGCAGTATTTT. V is TRBV2 and J is TRBJ2-3; D call uncertain. Germline CDR1 and CDR2: SNHLY and FYNNEI. V dropped 5 bases and J dropped 6 bases, with 15 bases sitting between them. The CDR3 has 14 residues.

The chain uses TRBV4-1 and TRBJ1-5; D unclear. The CDR3 runs to 15 residues. Germline V CDR1 and CDR2: MGHRA, YSYEKL. V lost 4 bases to trimming and J lost 1 base, with 11 bases between them. The CDR3 DNA sequence: TGCGCCAGCAGCCGAGAGGGCGTCAGCAATCAGCCCCAGCATTTT. It specifies CASSREGVSNQPQHF.

The chain carries TRBV25-1 and TRBJ1-4; D possibly corresponds to TRBD1 (5 bases). Trimming removed 3 bases from V and 10 bases from J, with 18 bases in between. CDR1 is MGHDK, CDR2 SYGVNS, per germline. This CDR3 is built from 15 residues. The CDR3 spells CASSDTSGLGGKLFF. CDR3 nucleotides: TGTGCCAGCAGTGATACTTCAGGGCTGGGGGGAAAACTGTTTTTT.

This chain joins TRBV4-1 and TRBJ2-3; D might be TRBD1 or TRBD2, each matching 5 bases. V dropped 10 bases and J dropped 3 bases, with 20 bases sitting between them. The CDR3 has 15 amino acids. CDR1 is MGHRA, CDR2 YSYEKL, per germline. CDR3 DNA sequence: TGCGCCACCACACCAGAGGGGAGATGGACAGATACGCAGTATTTT. Translating gives CATTPEGRWTDTQYF.

This chain connects TRBV18 to TRBJ1-5, with no clear D. The length of the CDR3 is 14 residues. In germline, CDR1 is KGHSH, CDR2 LQKENI. Between the trimmed V and J ends, which lost 6 bases and 7 bases, there was a span of 16 bases. CDR3 amino acids: CASSTEPGSQPQHF. CDR3 coding DNA: TGTGCCAGCTCCACCGAGCCGGGGAGCCAGCCCCAGCATTTT.

The chain joins TRBV19 to TRBJ2-5; the match to TRBD2 covers 9 bases. This CDR3 is built from 13 residues. Germline CDR1 is LNHDA and CDR2 is SQIVND (reference sequence). After removal of 8 bases from V and 5 bases from J, the junction contained 6 bases not matched to a gene. The DNA of the CDR3 is TGTGCCAGTGGGGGACTAGCTCGGGAGACCCAGTACTTC. The encoded protein is CASGGLARETQYF. Combining the CDR3 with reference TRBV19 and TRBJ2-5 gives the whole variable domain DGGITQSPKYLFRKEGQNVTLSCEQNLNHDAMYWYRQDPGQGLRLIYYSQIVNDFQKGDIAEGYSVSREKKESFPLTVTSAQKNPTAFYLCASGGLARETQYFGPGTRLLVL.

The rearrangement uses TRBV4-1 and TRBJ2-2; D gene uncertain. Deletions cut 3 bases from V and 0 bases from J, with 5 bases between. The CDR3 spans 14 residues. Germline V gene lookup returns CDR1 MGHRA and CDR2 YSYEKL. The CDR3 loop is CASSHRANTGELFF. The CDR3 nucleotides are TGCGCCAGCAGCCATAGGGCGAACACCGGGGAGCTGTTTTTT.

The chain couples TRBV9 to TRBJ2-7; 11 bases are a match to TRBD2. With V trimmed by 0 bases and J by 0 bases, 8 bases remained unmatched. This CDR3 has 18 residues. CDR1 SGDLS and CDR2 YYNGEE come from the germline V gene. CDR3 in DNA: TGTGCCAGCAGCGTAGGTCTAGCGGGGGGTTCAAGCTCCTACGAGCAGTACTTC. Protein: CASSVGLAGGSSSYEQYF.

CDR3 protein: CASSFTTSGGGYEQYF. CDR3 coding DNA: TGTGCCAGCAGCTTCACCACGTCGGGGGGCGGGTACGAGCAGTACTTC. The genes are TRBV7-8 and TRBJ2-7; perhaps TRBD2 as D (7 bases). CDR1 and CDR2 from the germline V gene are SGHVS and FQNEAQ. Trimming stripped 3 bases from V and 4 bases from J, with 19 bases between. CDR3 length equals 16 residues.

The chain joins TRBV2 to TRBJ1-1, with D uncertain. Germline CDR1 reads SNHLY; CDR2 reads FYNNEI. This CDR3 is 14 amino acids long. With 2 bases removed from V and 0 bases from J, the gap between germline ends came to 7 bases. CDR3 coding DNA: TGTGCCAGCAGTGAAAGGCGGTTGAACACTGAAGCTTTCTTT. Translated: CASSERRLNTEAFF.

The CDR3 DNA sequence: TGCGCCAGCAGCCGCAGTAAAAGCTCCTACGAGCAGTACTTC. Protein: CASSRSKSSYEQYF. The chain carries TRBV4-1 and TRBJ2-7; D remains ambiguous. The CDR3 spans 14 residues. Germline values: CDR1 MGHRA, CDR2 YSYEKL. V gave up 4 bases and J gave up 0 bases, with 10 bases separating them.

For the CDR3, the DNA is TGTGCCAGCAGCAAGCAGGAGAACTATGGCTACACCTTC. Translating gives CASSKQENYGYTF. V and J are TRBV11-2 and TRBJ1-2, with D unclear. Germline lookup yields CDR1 SGHAT and CDR2 FQNNGV. The CDR3 has 13 amino acids. V gave up 5 bases and J gave up 2 bases, with 9 bases separating them.

This chain uses TRBV7-8 with TRBJ1-5, with D tentatively TRBD1 (5 bases). The V and J ends lost 5 bases and 6 bases respectively, with 26 bases between them. The CDR3 sequence is 18 residues long. Germline CDR1 and CDR2: SGHVS and FQNEAQ. The CDR3 region is CASSPTRRGRGTGQPQHF. The CDR3 DNA reads TGTGCCAGCAGCCCCACGAGGAGGGGACGGGGTACGGGTCAGCCCCAGCATTTT.

V usage is TRBV27 and J usage is TRBJ1-6; maybe TRBD1 (6 bases). The CDR3 has 15 residues. Germline loops: CDR1 MNHEY, CDR2 SMNVEV (reference sequence). V was clipped by 5 bases and J by 10 bases, with 18 bases between them. The CDR3 spells CASSQWTVGRSPLHF. CDR3 nucleotide sequence: TGTGCCAGCAGTCAATGGACAGTAGGGCGATCACCCCTCCACTTT.

J is TRBJ2-7 and V is TRBV2; D remains unclear. This CDR3 contains 14 residues. Per the germline V gene, CDR1 is SNHLY and CDR2 is FYNNEI. V shed 6 bases and J shed 0 bases, with 12 bases lying between them. The CDR3 DNA reads as TGTGCCAGCAGGCTAGAACCTAACTCCTACGAGCAGTACTTC. This translates into CASRLEPNSYEQYF.

The rearrangement links TRBV28 to TRBJ1-5; D is undetermined. In germline, CDR1 is MDHEN, CDR2 SYDVKM. V lost 2 bases to trimming and J lost 11 bases, with 7 bases between them. The CDR3 is made up of 11 amino acids. CDR3 region: CASSLDTAQHF. The DNA of the CDR3 is TGTGCCAGCAGTTTAGACACGGCCCAGCATTTT.

V is TRBV19 and J is TRBJ2-4; no reliable D call. CDR1 and CDR2 (germline): LNHDA, SQIVND (reference sequence). This CDR3 comprises 15 residues. V gave up 4 bases and J gave up 0 bases, with 10 bases separating them. This CDR3 is CASSSSQLAKNIQYF. The DNA for the CDR3 is TGTGCCAGTAGTAGTTCTCAGTTAGCCAAAAACATTCAGTACTTC.

J is TRBJ1-6 and V is TRBV5-1; D remains unclear. Germline CDR1 reads SGHRS; CDR2 reads YFSETQ. V gave up 0 bases and J gave up 13 bases, with 11 bases separating them. CDR3 length: 13 residues. The CDR3 loop reads CASSLAVPGPLHF. CDR3 nucleotide sequence: TGCGCCAGCAGCTTGGCCGTCCCGGGGCCCCTCCACTTT.